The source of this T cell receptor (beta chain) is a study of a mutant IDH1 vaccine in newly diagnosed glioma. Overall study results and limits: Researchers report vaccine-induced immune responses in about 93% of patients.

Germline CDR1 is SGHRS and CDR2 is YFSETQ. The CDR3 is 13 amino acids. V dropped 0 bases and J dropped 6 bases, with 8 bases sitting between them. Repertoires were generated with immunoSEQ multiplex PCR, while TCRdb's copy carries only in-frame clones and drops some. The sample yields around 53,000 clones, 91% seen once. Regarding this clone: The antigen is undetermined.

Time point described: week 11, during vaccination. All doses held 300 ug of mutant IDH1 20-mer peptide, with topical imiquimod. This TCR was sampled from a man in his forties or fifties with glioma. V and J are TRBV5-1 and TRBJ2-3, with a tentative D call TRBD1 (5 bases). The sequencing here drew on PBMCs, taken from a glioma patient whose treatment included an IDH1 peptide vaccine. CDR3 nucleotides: TGCGCCAGCAGCTTGGCAGGGTCGGATACGCAGTATTTT. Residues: CASSLAGSDTQYF.